The sample holds a few counts of the clone carrying this TCR beta chain. The antigen is unknown. This specimen comes from a study of OX40 agonist ivuxolimab in advanced cancers. Overall study: Ivuxolimab, an agonist antibody against OX40 (CD134), was given to patients. General study points: There were also nonresponders showing low normalized T-cell clonal expansion.

Method: immunoSEQ multiplex PCR; TCRdb's copy keeps in-frame clones and lacks some. The sample holds several thousand clones; 69% are singletons and the top ten take more than 15%. Deletions cut 4 bases from V and 5 bases from J, with 10 bases between. The CDR3 loop spans 13 amino acids. The V gene's germline CDR1 is SEHNR and CDR2 FQNEAQ (reference sequence). The clonotype originates from an adult with an advanced solid tumor such as melanoma, head and neck, liver or kidney cancer. The material sequenced was CD4+ or CD8+ T cells sorted from blood, taken in a trial of the OX40 agonist ivuxolimab. The genes are TRBV7-9 and TRBJ2-3; D uncertain. CDR3 DNA: TGTGCCAGCAGCTCGGCGGACGAAGATACGCAGTATTTT. The encoded protein is CASSSADEDTQYF.